This TCR beta chain was identified during a study of vaccination effects on CD4 cells after COVID-19. Overall study: Either the BNT162b2 or mRNA-1273 vaccine was given to participants in two doses. There were a couple of convalescent patients who gave samples 16 days and one week before vaccination.

With 6 bases clipped from V and 1 base from J, the junction kept 7 bases outside the gene matches. Germline-derived CDR1 and CDR2 are MNHNY and SVGAGI (reference sequence). The CDR3 has 16 amino acids. A note on this clone: Its antigen is unknown.

Sequencing was preceded by expansion of antigen-specific CD4+ T cells with viral peptide pools in the ViraFEST assay. At the end of about ten days of culture, CD4+ T cells were isolated. PCR confirmed that the person was infected with SARS-CoV-2 between March and December 2020. A density of about 2.2 million PBMC per well was used; these cells were cultured with 10 IU/ml IL-2 and approximately 10 ug/ml peptides. Notes on the study in general: Convalescents showed post-vaccine spike-reactive clones that were mainly new vaccine-induced clones.

Produced via immunoSEQ multiplex PCR; TCRdb's table is partial and in-frame only. The sample yields 15,000 to 20,000 clones, approximately 74% seen once. The genes are TRBV6-6 and TRBJ1-1; 11 bases are shared with TRBD1. This TCR came from a human donor who had a prior SARS-CoV-2 infection. The sequencing used CD4+ T cells from PBMCs cultured with SARS-CoV-2 spike peptides, collected before COVID-19 vaccination. For the CDR3, the DNA is TGTGCCAGCAGCCCCGGACAGGGGGCTAGGAACACTGAAGCTTTCTTT. Its protein product is CASSPGQGARNTEAFF.